At least ten counts were recorded for the clone carrying this T cell receptor (beta chain). The target antigen is unknown. Germline assignment: CDR1 SQVTM and CDR2 ANQGSEA. V lost 7 bases, J lost 0 bases, and 16 bases lay in between. The CDR3 spans 16 residues. Indicated time point: patch test 3, about 24 weeks after DPC sensitization. Treatment meaning: therapeutic diphenylcyclopropenone sensitization with weekly scalp DPC. This record comes from a study of human T cells and chemical hapten exposure. In TCRdb, the RACE reads were re-called with MiXCR into one record per CDR3 protein. The sample records 95,000 to 150,000 distinct CDR3 sequences, around 11% being singletons. The study, taken as a whole, reports: In the PT1 data, expanded TCR counts showed a positive correlation with patch test score.

This TCR was sampled from a woman between 45 and 60 years old with alopecia areata. Some clones in this sample may be carry-over from other donors' samples. This specimen consisted of whole blood, obtained in connection with sensitization to the hapten diphenylcyclopropenone (DPC). The chain has TRBV29-1 and TRBJ2-6; the D is unclear. CDR3 nucleotides: TGCAGCGGCCTAGAACATATCCGCTCTGGGGCCAACGTCCTGACTTTC. It codes for CSGLEHIRSGANVLTF.